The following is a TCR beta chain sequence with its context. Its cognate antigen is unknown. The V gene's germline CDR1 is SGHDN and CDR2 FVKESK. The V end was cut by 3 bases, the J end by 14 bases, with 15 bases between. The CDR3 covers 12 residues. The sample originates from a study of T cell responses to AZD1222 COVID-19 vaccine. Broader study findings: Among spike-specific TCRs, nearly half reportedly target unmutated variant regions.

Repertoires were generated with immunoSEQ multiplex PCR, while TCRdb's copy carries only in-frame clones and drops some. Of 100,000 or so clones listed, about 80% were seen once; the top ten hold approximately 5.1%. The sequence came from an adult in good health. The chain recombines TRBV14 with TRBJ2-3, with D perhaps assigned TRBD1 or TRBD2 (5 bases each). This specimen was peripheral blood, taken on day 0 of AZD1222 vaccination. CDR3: CASSQFPGRLYF. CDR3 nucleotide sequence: TGTGCCAGCAGCCAGTTCCCGGGACGACTGTATTTT.